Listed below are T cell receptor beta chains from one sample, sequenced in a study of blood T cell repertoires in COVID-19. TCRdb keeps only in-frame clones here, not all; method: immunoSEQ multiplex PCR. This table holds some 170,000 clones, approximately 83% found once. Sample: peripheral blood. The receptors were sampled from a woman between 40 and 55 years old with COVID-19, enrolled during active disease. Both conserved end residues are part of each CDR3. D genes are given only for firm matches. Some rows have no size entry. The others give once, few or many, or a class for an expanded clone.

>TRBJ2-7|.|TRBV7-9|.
CASSFRVKNPGQEYEQYF
TGTGCCAGCAGCTTTAGAGTGAAGAATCCGGGACAAGAGTACGAGCAGTACTTC
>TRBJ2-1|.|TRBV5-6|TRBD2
CASSLGTSPTSEQFF
TGTGCCAGCAGCTTAGGGACTAGCCCGACTTCGGAGCAGTTCTTC
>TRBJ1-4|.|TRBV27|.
CASRKEGWDEKLFF
TGTGCCAGCAGAAAGGAGGGTTGGGATGAAAAACTGTTTTTT
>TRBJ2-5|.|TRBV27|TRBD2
CASTQWGGQETQYF
TGTGCCAGCACCCAATGGGGGGGCCAAGAGACCCAGTACTTC
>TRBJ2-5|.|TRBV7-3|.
CASSLTSGYRETQYF
TGTGCCAGCAGCTTAACCTCGGGGTACCGAGAGACCCAGTACTTC
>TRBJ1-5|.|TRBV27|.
CASSFQGSGPQHF
TGTGCCAGCAGTTTTCAGGGTTCGGGGCCCCAGCATTTT
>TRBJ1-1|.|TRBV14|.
CASSQVRQVNTEAFF
TGTGCCAGCAGCCAAGTCCGACAGGTGAACACTGAAGCTTTCTTT
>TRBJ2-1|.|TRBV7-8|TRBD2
CASSGRGGGGGEQFF
TGTGCCAGCAGCGGAAGGGGCGGGGGTGGAGGTGAGCAGTTCTTC
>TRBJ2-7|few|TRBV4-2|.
CASSQERSGDYEQYF
TGTGCCAGCAGCCAAGAACGGTCAGGGGACTACGAGCAGTACTTC
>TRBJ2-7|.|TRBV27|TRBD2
CATATPGGGYEQYF
TGTGCCACCGCTACCCCTGGGGGGGGCTACGAGCAGTACTTC
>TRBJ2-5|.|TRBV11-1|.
CASSSGSYQETQYF
TGTGCCAGCAGCTCCGGGTCGTACCAAGAGACCCAGTACTTC
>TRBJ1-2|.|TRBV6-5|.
CASSSTGSLNYGYTF
TGTGCCAGCAGTTCCACAGGGTCCCTTAACTATGGCTACACCTTC
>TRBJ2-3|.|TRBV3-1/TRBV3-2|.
CASRPSRRGVDTQYF
TGTGCCAGCAGACCCAGTCGGAGGGGCGTAGATACGCAGTATTTT
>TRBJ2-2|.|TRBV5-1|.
CASSLGTGTGELFF
TGCGCCAGCAGCTTGGGCACGGGGACCGGGGAGCTGTTTTTT
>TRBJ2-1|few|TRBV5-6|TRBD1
CASSEIQGGRNEQFF
TGTGCCAGCAGCGAAATACAGGGGGGTAGAAATGAGCAGTTCTTC
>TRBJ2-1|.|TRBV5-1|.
CASSLAGEPYNEQFF
TGCGCCAGCAGCTTGGCGGGAGAACCCTACAATGAGCAGTTCTTC
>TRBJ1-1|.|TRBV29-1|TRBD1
CSVPPTGGHGNTEAFF
TGCAGCGTCCCACCGACAGGGGGCCATGGGAACACTGAAGCTTTCTTT
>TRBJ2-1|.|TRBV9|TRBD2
CASSARDGLADNEQFF
TGTGCCAGCAGCGCCAGGGATGGACTAGCGGACAATGAGCAGTTCTTC
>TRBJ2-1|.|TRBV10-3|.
CAISEGTSYNEQFF
TGTGCCATCAGTGAGGGGACATCCTACAATGAGCAGTTCTTC
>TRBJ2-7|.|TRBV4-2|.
CASSQDLGRGSSYEQYF
TGTGCCAGCAGCCAAGATTTGGGGAGGGGGAGCTCCTACGAGCAGTACTTC
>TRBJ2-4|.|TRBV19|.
CASSIGGTSAKNIQYF
TGTGCCAGTAGTATAGGGGGCACCTCAGCCAAAAACATTCAGTACTTC
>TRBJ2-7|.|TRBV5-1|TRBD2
CASSLLSPDGRAYEQYF
TGCGCCAGCAGCTTGTTGAGTCCCGACGGGAGGGCCTACGAGCAGTACTTC
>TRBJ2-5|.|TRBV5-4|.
CASSLKRGETQYF
TGTGCCAGCAGCTTGAAAAGGGGGGAGACCCAGTACTTC
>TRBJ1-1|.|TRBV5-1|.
CASSLLGGQAFF
TGCGCCAGCAGCCTCCTTGGAGGACAAGCTTTCTTT
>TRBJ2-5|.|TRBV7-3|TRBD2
CASSFGGSYETQYF
TGTGCCAGCAGCTTCGGCGGGAGCTATGAGACCCAGTACTTC
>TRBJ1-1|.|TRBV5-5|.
CASRQRGGAFF
TGTGCCAGCAGGCAGCGCGGGGGGGCTTTCTTT
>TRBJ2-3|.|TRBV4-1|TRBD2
CASSLLWTSPDTQYF
TGCGCCAGCAGCCTACTGTGGACTAGCCCAGATACGCAGTATTTT
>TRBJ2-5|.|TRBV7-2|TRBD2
CASSFGLAGGGETQYF
TGTGCCAGCAGCTTTGGGCTAGCGGGGGGCGGGGAGACCCAGTACTTC
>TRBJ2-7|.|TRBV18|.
CASSPPVRGRGQEQYF
TGTGCCAGCTCACCACCGGTCCGGGGGCGGGGGCAGGAGCAGTACTTC
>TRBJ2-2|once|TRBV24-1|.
CATGHAGELFF
TGTGCCACCGGACATGCCGGGGAGCTGTTTTTT
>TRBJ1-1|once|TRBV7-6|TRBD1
CASSPYRRQGTPEAFF
TGTGCCAGCAGCCCGTACCGGAGACAGGGGACCCCTGAAGCTTTCTTT
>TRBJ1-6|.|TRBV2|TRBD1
CASSETGVDSPLHF
TGTGCCAGCAGTGAGACAGGGGTCGACTCACCCCTCCACTTT
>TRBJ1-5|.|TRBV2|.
CASTQDTNQPQHF
TGTGCCAGCACCCAGGACACAAATCAGCCCCAGCATTTT
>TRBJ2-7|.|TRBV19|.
CASSRTNLLGQYF
TGTGCCAGTAGCCGGACTAACTTGTTGGGGCAGTACTTC
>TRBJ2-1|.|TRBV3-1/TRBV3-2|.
CASSHLYGDNEQFF
TGTGCCAGCAGCCATCTGTACGGGGACAATGAGCAGTTCTTC
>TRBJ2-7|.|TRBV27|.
CASGLRLVVGYYEQYF
TGTGCCAGCGGGCTAAGACTAGTCGTAGGGTACTACGAGCAGTACTTC
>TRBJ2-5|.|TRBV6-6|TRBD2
CASSPGGEQETQYF
TGTGCCAGCAGTCCGGGGGGGGAGCAAGAGACCCAGTACTTC